One and the same sample provided the 3 T cell receptor beta chains below, sequenced in a study of cytotoxic CD8 clonotypes in ibrutinib-treated CLL. Using immunoSEQ multiplex PCR, the repertoire was profiled, and TCRdb retains in-frame clones only, with some absent. Among over 95,000 clones, 45% to 65% were seen once, and the ten largest hold 37%. The sequencing used PBMCs, collected after 24 months of ibrutinib treatment. The receptors originated from a human donor with chronic lymphocytic leukemia.

This clone was found a few times. V is TRBV18 and J is TRBJ1-5; 7 positions match TRBD1. The CDR3 runs 14 residues. Unmatched junction bases numbered 5, after V lost 2 bases and J lost 7 bases. Germline assignment: CDR1 KGHSH and CDR2 LQKENI. The CDR3 here is CASSPTAGGQPQHF. CDR3 nucleotides: TGTGCCAGCTCACCAACGGCAGGGGGACAGCCCCAGCATTTT.

CDR3 amino acids: CASRPGITGANEQFF. In nucleotides, the CDR3 is TGTGCCAGCAGGCCCGGGATTACTGGGGCGAATGAGCAGTTCTTC. J is TRBJ2-1 and V is TRBV6-1; the D call may be TRBD1 or TRBD2 (5 bases each). The CDR3 covers 15 residues. The V and J ends lost 6 bases and 7 bases respectively, with 19 bases between them. CDR1 MNHNS and CDR2 SASEGT come from the germline V gene.

The chain links TRBV29-1 to TRBJ2-7, with a possible D match to TRBD1 (6 bases). The V gene lost 7 bases and the J gene lost 1 base, with 17 bases spanning the gap. In germline, CDR1 is SQVTM, CDR2 ANQGSEA. CDR3 length: 14 amino acids. CDR3 sequence reads: CSGLRDTRSYEQYF. The CDR3 nucleotides are TGCAGCGGGCTACGGGACACCCGGTCCTACGAGCAGTACTTC.